The count of the clone carrying this T cell receptor beta chain is one. These data come from a study of blood T cell repertoires in COVID-19. Study-wide context: The United States, Italy and Spain supplied acute and convalescent COVID-19 samples.

Trimming took off 4 bases at V and 2 bases at J, with 11 bases between the two ends. The CDR3 runs to 14 residues. Germline lookup yields CDR1 MNHEY and CDR2 SVGEGT. Here immunoSEQ multiplex PCR was the method, and the copy in TCRdb shows in-frame clones only, minus some. The sample has some 100,000 clones, around 93% seen once. The clonotype originates from a human donor with active COVID-19. The donor label of this sample is uncertain. The chain couples TRBV6-2 or TRBV6-3 to TRBJ2-5; TRBD2 might be the D (6 bases). The specimen was peripheral blood. CDR3 coding DNA: TGTGCCAGCAGTTCGTCGGCGGGGCAAGAGACCCAGTACTTC. It specifies CASSSSAGQETQYF.